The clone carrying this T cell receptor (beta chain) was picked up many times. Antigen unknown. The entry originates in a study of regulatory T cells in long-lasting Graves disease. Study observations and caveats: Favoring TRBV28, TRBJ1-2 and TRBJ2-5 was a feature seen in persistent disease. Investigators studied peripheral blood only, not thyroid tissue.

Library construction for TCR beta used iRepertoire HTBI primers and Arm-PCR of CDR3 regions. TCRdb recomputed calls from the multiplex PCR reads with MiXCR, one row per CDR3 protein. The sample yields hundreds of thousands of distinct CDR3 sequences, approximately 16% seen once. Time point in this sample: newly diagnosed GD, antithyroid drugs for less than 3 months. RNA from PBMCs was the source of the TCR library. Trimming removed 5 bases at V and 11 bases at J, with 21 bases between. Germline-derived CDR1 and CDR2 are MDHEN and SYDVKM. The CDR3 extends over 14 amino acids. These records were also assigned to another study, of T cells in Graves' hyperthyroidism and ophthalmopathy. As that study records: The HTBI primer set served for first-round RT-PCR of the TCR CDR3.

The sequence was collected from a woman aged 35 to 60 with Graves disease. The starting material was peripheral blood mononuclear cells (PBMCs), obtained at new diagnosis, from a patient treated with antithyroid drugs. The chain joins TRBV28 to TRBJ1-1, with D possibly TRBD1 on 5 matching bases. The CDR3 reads CASSRGGKGLGAFF. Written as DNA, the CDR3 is TGTGCCAGCAGTCGCGGGGGGAAGGGCCTGGGGGCTTTCTTT.